Listed below are T cell receptor beta chains from one sample, sequenced in a study of T cell responses to AZD1222 COVID-19 vaccine. Measured with immunoSEQ multiplex PCR; TCRdb has only the in-frame clones, and not every one. The profile shows under 100,000 clones, about 88% of them singletons. Sample: peripheral blood, taken on day 0 of AZD1222 vaccination. These receptors originate from an adult in good health. Each CDR3 is given with its conserved first and last residue. The D gene is left open where the match is weak. Clone size is shown for a subset of rows, as once, few, many or a class of expanded clone.

.	TRBV10-1	TRBJ2-3	once	CASSVDGRTDTQYF	TGCGCCAGCAGTGTAGACGGACGCACAGATACGCAGTATTTT
.	TRBV6-5	TRBJ2-3	.	CASASVTDTQYF	TGTGCCAGCGCTAGCGTCACAGATACGCAGTATTTT
.	TRBV19	TRBJ2-7	few	CASSTAGSYEQYF	TGTGCCAGTAGCACCGCCGGGTCCTACGAGCAGTACTTC
.	TRBV7-2	TRBJ2-1	few	CASSSQRYNEQFF	TGTGCCAGCAGCTCCCAGCGGTACAATGAGCAGTTCTTC
TRBD1	TRBV6-2/TRBV6-3	TRBJ2-5	.	CASSTHRDRGETQYF	TGTGCCAGCAGTACACACCGGGACAGGGGAGAGACCCAGTACTTC
.	TRBV11-3	TRBJ1-2	.	CASSLAGTFYGYTF	TGTGCCAGCAGCTTAGCCGGGACTTTCTATGGCTACACCTTC
.	TRBV5-1	TRBJ1-6	.	CASSRLGKQGSPLHF	TGCGCCAGCTCCCGGCTCGGGAAGCAGGGATCACCCCTCCACTTT
.	TRBV5-4	TRBJ2-3	.	CASSLKLGLDTQYF	TGTGCCAGCAGCCTAAAACTCGGTCTTGATACGCAGTATTTT
.	TRBV18	TRBJ1-1	.	CASSPAVGRDTEAFF	TGTGCCAGCTCCCCCGCTGTAGGGAGGGACACTGAAGCTTTCTTT
TRBD1	TRBV7-2	TRBJ1-6	.	CASSVDRDRGTPLHF	TGTGCCAGCAGCGTCGACCGGGACAGGGGAACGCCCCTCCACTTT
TRBD1	TRBV20-1	TRBJ2-7	.	CSATPGGEQYF	TGCAGTGCTACCCCAGGGGGCGAGCAGTACTTC
.	TRBV19	TRBJ1-1	.	CASTPGWTGGAFF	TGTGCCAGTACCCCCGGGTGGACGGGAGGAGCTTTCTTT
.	TRBV29-1	TRBJ1-4	.	CSYSGTNEKLFF	TGCAGCTACTCTGGAACTAATGAAAAACTGTTTTTT
TRBD1	TRBV4-2	TRBJ1-1	.	CASSQGGQGARGTEAFF	TGTGCCAGCAGCCAAGGGGGACAGGGGGCGCGAGGAACTGAAGCTTTCTTT
TRBD1	TRBV10-1	TRBJ1-4	.	CAGGQGKEKLFF	TGCGCCGGTGGACAGGGTAAGGAAAAACTGTTTTTT
.	TRBV19	TRBJ2-3	.	CASSIDLGGMSTDTQYF	TGTGCCAGTAGTATAGATCTAGGCGGGATGAGCACAGATACGCAGTATTTT
TRBD2	TRBV4-1	TRBJ2-1	.	CASSPRLAGDNEQFF	TGCGCCAGCAGCCCAAGATTAGCGGGAGACAATGAGCAGTTCTTC
TRBD2	TRBV9	TRBJ2-7	.	CASSVASQGLFHEQYF	TGTGCCAGCAGCGTAGCTTCCCAGGGACTATTCCACGAGCAGTACTTC
.	TRBV25-1	TRBJ1-1	.	CASSDAGENTEAFF	TGTGCCAGCAGTGACGCAGGCGAGAACACTGAAGCTTTCTTT
.	TRBV5-1	TRBJ2-7	few	CASSLSAANEQYF	TGCGCCAGCAGCTTGTCAGCGGCAAACGAGCAGTACTTC
.	TRBV25-1	TRBJ1-2	.	CASSDSLGKGRGYTF	TGTGCCAGCAGTGATTCCCTTGGGAAGGGAAGGGGCTACACCTTC
TRBD2	TRBV3-1/TRBV3-2	TRBJ2-5	.	CASSGLGGGGETQYF	TGTGCCAGCAGCGGACTAGGCGGGGGAGGAGAGACCCAGTACTTC
.	TRBV4-3	TRBJ1-3	few	CASSQASAGTARNTIYF	TGCGCCAGCAGCCAAGCTTCGGCAGGGACCGCCCGGAACACCATATATTTT
.	TRBV3-1/TRBV3-2	TRBJ1-2	.	CASSQDSSTGYGYTF	TGTGCCAGCAGCCAAGATAGCTCGACAGGCTATGGCTACACCTTC
.	TRBV4-2	TRBJ1-1	.	CASSQEEGGNTEAFF	TGTGCCAGCAGCCAAGAGGAGGGCGGGAACACTGAAGCTTTCTTT
.	TRBV6-5	TRBJ1-1	.	CASSYSIETPEAFF	TGTGCCAGCAGTTACTCGATTGAAACCCCTGAAGCTTTCTTT
.	TRBV7-7	TRBJ1-5	.	CASSRQPNQPQHF	TGTGCTAGCAGCCGACAGCCCAATCAGCCCCAGCATTTT
TRBD1	TRBV6-5	TRBJ1-6	.	CASSYYSGTGYSPLHF	TGTGCCAGCAGTTACTATTCCGGGACAGGGTATTCACCCCTCCACTTT
.	TRBV18	TRBJ2-7	.	CASSLGQNSYEQYF	TGTGCCAGCTCCCTGGGACAAAACTCCTACGAGCAGTACTTC
.	TRBV7-2	TRBJ2-7	.	CASSGGPGQSYEQYF	TGTGCCAGCAGCGGGGGGCCGGGACAAAGTTACGAGCAGTACTTC
.	TRBV28	TRBJ1-1	.	CASSLDGAEAFF	TGTGCCAGCAGTTTGGACGGGGCTGAAGCTTTCTTT
TRBD2	TRBV4-2	TRBJ2-3	.	CASSQERGGPDTQYF	TGTGCCAGCAGCCAGGAGCGGGGGGGTCCAGATACGCAGTATTTT
.	TRBV7-2	TRBJ1-2	.	CASSKGQIYGYTF	TGTGCCAGCAGCAAGGGGCAGATTTATGGCTACACCTTC
TRBD1	TRBV5-1	TRBJ1-4	.	CASQRQGNSNEKLFF	TGCGCCAGCCAACGACAGGGGAATTCTAATGAAAAACTGTTTTTT
.	TRBV6-1	TRBJ1-1	.	CASSEAQGRVVEAFF	TGTGCCAGCAGTGAAGCCCAGGGCAGGGTGGTTGAAGCTTTCTTT
.	TRBV6-4	TRBJ2-2	.	CASSKGNTGELFF	TGTGCCAGCAGTAAAGGGAACACCGGGGAGCTGTTTTTT
TRBD2	TRBV7-8	TRBJ2-2	.	CASSFERGHTGELFF	TGTGCCAGCAGCTTTGAGCGGGGGCACACCGGGGAGCTGTTTTTT
.	TRBV19	TRBJ2-7	.	CASSSPGPKLEQYF	TGTGCCAGTAGTAGCCCGGGACCCAAGCTCGAGCAGTACTTC
TRBD2	TRBV7-8	TRBJ2-3	.	CASNLAGEQPSTDTQYF	TGTGCCAGCAACCTAGCGGGAGAACAGCCTAGCACAGATACGCAGTATTTT
.	TRBV12-3/TRBV12-4	TRBJ1-2	.	CASSLALWDGYTF	TGTGCCAGCAGTTTAGCGCTCTGGGATGGCTACACCTTC
.	TRBV6-6	TRBJ2-3	.	CASSYSNSPDTQYF	TGTGCCAGCAGTTACTCTAATAGTCCAGATACGCAGTATTTT
.	TRBV30	TRBJ1-2	.	CAWSVWGVDYGYTF	TGTGCCTGGAGTGTCTGGGGGGTGGACTATGGCTACACCTTC
.	TRBV18	TRBJ2-5	.	CASSPLQDTGETQYF	TGTGCCAGCTCACCACTACAGGACACCGGCGAGACCCAGTACTTC
.	TRBV30	TRBJ1-1	.	CAWSDSPQPEAFF	TGTGCCTGGAGTGACAGCCCCCAGCCTGAAGCTTTCTTT
.	TRBV6-5	TRBJ1-4	.	CASSTGVNEKLFF	TGTGCCAGCAGCACAGGCGTAAATGAAAAACTGTTTTTT
.	TRBV6-5	TRBJ2-5	.	CASSPPENRETQYF	TGTGCCAGCAGTCCCCCTGAGAATCGCGAGACCCAGTACTTC
TRBD1	TRBV28	TRBJ1-4	.	CASSFIGRGPSEANEKLFF	TGTGCCAGCAGTTTTATCGGCAGGGGGCCCTCCGAGGCTAATGAAAAACTGTTTTTT
.	TRBV9	TRBJ2-7	.	CASSTPGSYEQYF	TGTGCCAGCAGCACCCCGGGGAGCTACGAGCAGTACTTC
.	TRBV5-6	TRBJ1-3	.	CASSLGGDNTIYF	TGTGCCAGCAGCTTGGGCGGGGACAACACCATATATTTT
.	TRBV13	TRBJ2-1	.	CASSPSQGSSYNEQFF	TGTGCCAGCAGCCCCTCCCAAGGGAGCTCCTACAATGAGCAGTTCTTC
.	TRBV7-6	TRBJ1-2	.	CASSTGFGYTF	TGTGCCAGCAGCACAGGGTTTGGCTACACCTTC
.	TRBV6-1	TRBJ2-7	.	CASSEIAGESYEQYF	TGTGCCAGCAGTGAAATAGCAGGGGAGTCCTACGAGCAGTACTTC
TRBD1	TRBV7-6	TRBJ1-6	.	CASSPGPGTGGSPLHF	TGTGCCAGCAGCCCAGGGCCAGGGACAGGCGGATCACCCCTCCACTTT
TRBD2	TRBV30	TRBJ2-3	once	CAWSPDRLAVGDTQYF	TGTGCCTGGAGCCCCGACCGACTAGCGGTGGGAGATACGCAGTATTTT
TRBD1	TRBV5-1	TRBJ1-1	.	CASSLGMGQLLMGEAFF	TGCGCCAGCAGCCTAGGTATGGGACAGCTCCTAATGGGTGAAGCTTTCTTT
.	TRBV7-9	TRBJ1-1	.	CASSTSGRNTEAFF	TGTGCCAGCAGCACTTCCGGCCGGAACACTGAAGCTTTCTTT